This T cell receptor (beta chain) was sequenced in a study of naive and memory T cell subsets. After the first PCR, alpha and beta chain libraries were processed separately. Overnight CMV lysate stimulation of fresh PBMCs defined donor CMV status by CD4+ IFNgamma. CD4 T cells were positively selected, then CD8 T cells from the CD4-negative fraction. Looked up from germline, CDR1 is DFQATT and CDR2 is SNEGSKA (reference sequence). The length of the CDR3 is 14 residues. Trimming pared 3 bases from V and 3 bases from J, leaving 12 bases between. This clonotype was counted only a few times. The target antigen is unknown. Study outcomes and limitations: Over 95% of naive TCR sequences appeared only once after error correction, unlike memory subsets. Possibly reflecting memory cells re-expressing CD45RA, a few larger clonotypes occurred in naive repertoires, especially CD8.

The beta constant-region primer was an equimolar mix of two oligonucleotides covering TRBC1 and TRBC2. The ligated cDNA underwent four PCR rounds using SP2 and nested alpha and beta constant-region primers. TCRdb called the UMI-ligation and nested PCR reads again in MiXCR, with one record for every CDR3 protein. The sample holds 150,000 or so distinct CDR3 sequences; under 25% are singletons and the top ten take 0.1% to 0.11%. Sequenced sample: naive CD4+ T cells from blood. This TCR came from a human donor in good health. The chain employs TRBV20-1 and TRBJ2-1; D ambiguous. The DNA for the CDR3 is TGCAGTGCTAGCTGGCGGACCATCTACAATGAGCAGTTCTTC. Protein: CSASWRTIYNEQFF.